This T cell receptor (beta chain) comes out of a study of blood T cell repertoires in COVID-19 (dated by TCRdb to about 2020). Regarding the research as a whole: Collaborator samples came from the United States, Italy and Spain and covered acute and convalescent phases of COVID-19. The prospective study material was composed of cDNA or gDNA derived from T cells, B-cell-depleted T cells, or PBMCs. Subjects who had been exposed to COVID-19, were actively infected with it, or had recovered from it provided the deeply sampled blood TCRbeta repertoires that made up the dataset. A freely available public database, intended as a resource for researchers studying the immune response to SARS-CoV-2, is where the repertoires were released. Samples were obtained from the ongoing ImmuneRACE study (first 160 participants) and from about 1,300 subjects provided by 6 global collaborators. Sample metadata almost always included a de-identified subject ID, COVID-19 status, age in years and sex. Where available, HLA class I and class II types were taken from metadata supplied by the sample provider and were not determined by assay-based typing.

For this clone: Its antigen is unknown. No clone much larger than this one lies a single base away; base qualities are absent.

CDR1 and CDR2 are drawn from the germline V gene: MGHDK, SYGVNS. Trimming accounts for 4 bases at V and 3 bases at J, while the number of junction bases matched to no gene is 5. Taken from cysteine to phenylalanine, the CDR3 has 15 residues. This entry keeps only the CDR3 DNA: 45 bases, framed from base 1. The collaborating institutions used their own protocols to collect whole blood in K2EDTA tubes. For TCRbeta analysis, collaborator samples were shipped as frozen whole blood, as isolated PBMCs, or as DNA extracted from either sample type. TCRbeta CDR3 regions were amplified from genomic DNA using the immunoSEQ Assay, a bias-controlled multiplex PCR. As for the original processing: The number of nucleated cells in each sample was estimated from the amplification of reference gene primers within the assay. To quantify the absolute abundance of each unique TCRbeta CDR3 rearrangement, sequence reads were collapsed and filtered. For each sample, productive Simpson clonality was calculated as the square root of Simpson's diversity index over productive rearrangements. In its TCRdb copy, this immuneACCESS table keeps in-frame sequences only and misses some clones. Where compared with another copy, unresolved V genes explain less than half of these, and the others have no known cause. Clone size and the V and J calls come from that table; the DNA yielded D and trimming. Counted in this sample were around 94,000 clones; 91% of them appeared once. The ten largest clonotypes hold 3.5% to 4.5% of the sample.

Here is what the overall study found, with its caveats: The quantity of clinical and demographic metadata differed by source and by participant and was supplied without curation.

The rearranged chain carries TRBV25-1 and TRBJ1-1, with TRBD1 matching 10 junction bases. Sequenced input: peripheral blood. The clonotype was recovered from a man aged 18 to 29 with acute or convalescent COVID-19. The CDR3 sequence is CASSVPGTGDTEAFF. The DNA sequence is given as TGTGCCAGCAGTGTACCCGGGACAGGGGACACTGAAGCTTTCTTT.